A single sample gave rise to the 31 T cell receptor beta chains below, sequenced in a study of blood T cell repertoires in COVID-19. Sequencing used immunoSEQ multiplex PCR; TCRdb keeps in-frame clones, though not all of them. This table has 250,000 to 350,000 clones, about nine tenths appearing once. The sequencing sample was made of peripheral blood. These receptors were obtained from a young woman with active or convalescent COVID-19.

The V gene is TRBV7-2, the J gene TRBJ1-5; D ambiguous. The CDR3 is 14 amino acids. Trimming removed 1 base at V and 5 bases at J, with 9 bases between. The germline gives CDR1 SGHTA, CDR2 FQGNSA. The CDR3, as DNA: TGTGCCAGCAGCTTAGACACAAGTTATCAGCCCCAGCATTTT. As protein: CASSLDTSYQPQHF.

V gene TRBV6-9 combines with J gene TRBJ2-7, with TRBD1 identical over 7 bases. Germline CDR1 MNHGY, CDR2 SVAAGI. The CDR3 has 14 residues. Losses at the gene ends were 4 bases for V and 2 bases for J; bases not matched to a gene: 5. The CDR3 bases are TGTGCCAGCAGTTGCTGGGACAGTGCCTACGAGCAGTACTTC. Residues: CASSCWDSAYEQYF.

The chain uses TRBV9 and TRBJ1-4; 8 bases line up with TRBD1. The J segment lost 4 bases and the V segment lost 4 bases, leaving 15 bases of the junction unmatched. This CDR3 contains 18 residues. The germline CDR1 and CDR2 sequences are SGDLS and YYNGEE. DNA for the CDR3: TGTGCCAGCAGCCTCGAGGCAACAGGGGGTCCAAGTAATGAAAAACTGTTTTTT. Protein: CASSLEATGGPSNEKLFF. Variable domain in full (rest from reference TRBV9 and TRBJ1-4): DSGVTQTPKHLITATGQRVTLRCSPRSGDLSVYWYQQSLDQGLQFLIQYYNGEERAKGNILERFSAQQFPDLHSELNLSSLELGDSALYFCASSLEATGGPSNEKLFFGSGTQLSVL.

This chain uses TRBV12-5 with TRBJ1-2; 9 bases map to TRBD1. V lost 5 bases and J lost 5; bases outside the gene matches: 6. Germline V gene sequence: CDR1 LGHNT, CDR2 FRNRAP. The CDR3 runs 14 residues. The CDR3 DNA is TGTGCTAGTGGTCGGACAGGGGCAATGTATGGCTACACCTTC. Its protein product is CASGRTGAMYGYTF.

This clone was seen only a few times. The chain employs TRBV19 and TRBJ1-2; 8 bases are shared with TRBD1. Germline loops: CDR1 LNHDA, CDR2 SQIVND (reference sequence). This CDR3 is 15 amino acids long. V dropped 3 bases and J dropped 6; count of bases not matched to a gene: 9. CDR3 region: CASSIPTGGGNGYTF. The CDR3 DNA sequence: TGTGCCAGTAGTATCCCTACAGGGGGAGGGAATGGCTACACCTTC. Full variable domain (remainder filled in from reference TRBV19 and TRBJ1-2): DGGITQSPKYLFRKEGQNVTLSCEQNLNHDAMYWYRQDPGQGLRLIYYSQIVNDFQKGDIAEGYSVSREKKESFPLTVTSAQKNPTAFYLCASSIPTGGGNGYTFGSGTRLTVV.

This clone occurred once. V usage is TRBV9 and J usage is TRBJ1-5; weak D call: TRBD1 (6 bases). Germline assignment: CDR1 SGDLS and CDR2 YYNGEE. CDR3 length equals 13 residues. V shed 3 bases and J shed 6 bases, with 10 bases lying between them. This CDR3 reads CASSATGIQPQHF. In DNA, the CDR3 is TGTGCCAGCAGCGCTACAGGGATTCAGCCCCAGCATTTT.

The rearrangement joins TRBV3-1 (or the pseudogene TRBV3-2) to TRBJ2-3; TRBD2 matches at 10 bases. V gave up 3 bases and J gave up 6 bases; unmatched junction bases: 12. Germline-derived CDR1 and CDR2 are LGHDT and YNNKEL (reference sequence). CDR3 length: 17 residues. In nucleotides, the CDR3 is TGTGCCAGCAGCCAGGGTCGAGCGGGGGGGCCTGGGGATACGCAGTATTTT. Translated: CASSQGRAGGPGDTQYF.

The chain carries TRBV6-5 and TRBJ1-2; no reliable D call. CDR3 length: 13 amino acids. V was pared by 7 bases and J by 2 bases, with 11 bases between. Germline V lookup: CDR1 MNHEY, CDR2 SVGAGI. The CDR3 DNA follows: TGTGCCAGCAAGCGTTCCGGGAACTATGGCTACACCTTC. As protein: CASKRSGNYGYTF.

This clone has just one count. This rearrangement joins TRBV19 to TRBJ1-5; maybe TRBD1 (6 bases). Trimming pared 5 bases from V and 0 bases from J, leaving 11 bases between. CDR1 is LNHDA and CDR2 is SQIVND in the germline V gene (reference sequence). This CDR3 is built from 15 residues. This CDR3 reads CASSWTESSNQPQHF. DNA of the CDR3: TGTGCCAGTAGTTGGACAGAAAGTAGCAATCAGCCCCAGCATTTT.

The chain links TRBV7-2 to TRBJ2-3, with TRBD2 as a possible D gene (7 bases). Germline V gene sequence: CDR1 SGHTA, CDR2 FQGNSA. V lost 2 bases, J lost 6 bases, and 24 bases lay in between. This CDR3 is 18 amino acids long. The CDR3 sequence is CASSLNRHGGPPGDTQYF. The CDR3 DNA follows: TGTGCCAGCAGCTTAAATCGCCACGGGGGGCCGCCGGGTGATACGCAGTATTTT.

V is TRBV6-5 and J is TRBJ2-3; TRBD2 agrees at 12 bases. Unmatched junction bases numbered 5, after V lost 7 bases and J lost 6 bases. This CDR3 contains 14 residues. Looked up from germline, CDR1 is MNHEY and CDR2 is SVGAGI. CDR3 DNA: TGTGCCAGCAAGACTAGCGGGGGTCAGGATACGCAGTATTTT. Protein product: CASKTSGGQDTQYF.

This chain joins TRBV5-1 and TRBJ1-1, with D possibly being TRBD1 (6 bases). Germline-derived CDR1 and CDR2 are SGHRS and YFSETQ. The CDR3 runs 15 residues. V dropped 0 bases and J dropped 1 base, with 10 bases sitting between them. Here the CDR3 DNA reads TGCGCCAGCAGCTTGGTCGGGGGGCCGAACACTGAAGCTTTCTTT. This encodes CASSLVGGPNTEAFF. The full variable domain, with the rest looked up from reference TRBV5-1 and TRBJ1-1, is KAGVTQTPRYLIKTRGQQVTLSCSPISGHRSVSWYQQTPGQGLQFLFEYFSETQRNKGNFPGRFSGRQFSNSRSEMNVSTLELGDSALYLCASSLVGGPNTEAFFGQGTRLTVV.

The chain recombines TRBV18 with TRBJ2-5, with 9 bases fitting TRBD1. Germline V lookup: CDR1 KGHSH, CDR2 LQKENI. V lost 4 bases and J lost 4; bases outside the gene matches: 4. This CDR3 region has 14 residues. The CDR3 spells CASSLTGGRETQYF. The CDR3 DNA is TGTGCCAGCTCACTAACAGGGGGCCGAGAGACCCAGTACTTC.

This clone has just a few counts. The rearrangement joins TRBV12-3 or TRBV12-4 to TRBJ1-5; perhaps TRBD1 as D (6 bases). The CDR3 contains 13 residues. V was clipped by 6 bases and J by 4 bases, with 10 bases between them. For the CDR3, the DNA is TGTGCCAGCAGCACAGGACAGAATCAGCCCCAGCATTTT. It encodes CASSTGQNQPQHF.

The V and J genes are TRBV9 and TRBJ1-3; no reliable D call. With 4 bases removed from V and 0 bases from J, the gap between germline ends came to 8 bases. Germline lookup yields CDR1 SGDLS and CDR2 YYNGEE. The CDR3 is made up of 14 amino acids. CDR3 in amino acids: CASSSGSSGNTIYF. CDR3 in DNA: TGTGCCAGCAGCTCGGGAAGCTCTGGAAACACCATATATTTT.

This clone was found a few times. J is TRBJ2-3 and V is TRBV4-1; 7 bases are a match to TRBD2. CDR3 length: 16 amino acids. The junction had 3 bases not matched to a gene; V was cut back by 0 bases and J by 0 bases. CDR1 and CDR2 (germline): MGHRA, YSYEKL. The CDR3 here is CASSQDPAGSTDTQYF. CDR3 nucleotides: TGCGCCAGCAGCCAAGACCCAGCGGGGAGCACAGATACGCAGTATTTT.

The chain links TRBV28 to TRBJ2-3; possibly TRBD2 for D (5 bases). V was cut by 2 bases and J by 5 bases, with 5 bases left in between. The CDR3 is 12 amino acids. Germline V CDR1 and CDR2: MDHEN, SYDVKM. As DNA, the CDR3 is TGTGCCAGCAGTTTACGGGGAGATACGCAGTATTTT. It codes for CASSLRGDTQYF.

The V and J genes are TRBV18 and TRBJ2-1, with 11 positions matching TRBD1. Germline V gene data show CDR1 as KGHSH and CDR2 as LQKENI. The junction had 4 bases not matched to a gene; V was cut back by 3 bases and J by 6 bases. The CDR3 runs to 15 residues. The CDR3 reads CASSPWDRGVNEQFF. For the CDR3, the DNA is TGTGCCAGCTCACCCTGGGACAGGGGGGTCAATGAGCAGTTCTTC.

This clone was counted once. The chain couples TRBV5-1 to TRBJ1-3, with no clear D. The CDR3 is 16 amino acids. V shed 4 bases and J shed 0 bases, with 14 bases lying between them. Germline CDR1 SGHRS, CDR2 YFSETQ. Here the CDR3 reads CASSVFPGISGNTIYF. DNA of the CDR3: TGCGCCAGCAGCGTTTTTCCAGGCATCTCTGGAAACACCATATATTTT.

J is TRBJ2-4 and V is TRBV28; possible D gene TRBD1, 6 bases. Trimming removed 4 bases from V and 0 bases from J, with 19 bases in between. The CDR3 is 18 residues long. CDR1 is MDHEN, CDR2 SYDVKM, per germline. CDR3 sequence: CASSSQTGFTLAKNIQYF. The CDR3 DNA follows: TGTGCCAGCAGTTCCCAGACAGGATTTACCTTAGCCAAAAACATTCAGTACTTC.

CDR3 in amino acids: CASSFHTGRKDEQYF. Written as DNA, the CDR3 is TGTGCCAGCAGCTTTCATACAGGGCGAAAGGACGAGCAGTACTTC. The chain carries TRBV7-9 and TRBJ2-7, with a possible D match to TRBD1 (6 bases). This CDR3 is 15 amino acids long. Trimming removed 3 bases from V and 5 bases from J, with 17 bases in between. The germline CDR1 and CDR2 sequences are SEHNR and FQNEAQ (reference sequence).

The chain employs TRBV9 and TRBJ1-5, with TRBD1 matching 7 bases. J gave up 5 bases and V 3 bases, and 8 bases lay outside the gene matches. CDR1 and CDR2 (germline): SGDLS, YYNGEE. The CDR3 has 15 amino acids. The CDR3: CASSATTGFDQPQHF. The CDR3 region has the DNA TGTGCCAGCAGCGCCACGACAGGGTTCGATCAGCCCCAGCATTTT.

The V and J genes are TRBV4-2 and TRBJ2-3; perhaps TRBD2 as D (7 bases). Germline V gene data show CDR1 as LGHNA and CDR2 as YNFKEQ. V gave up 2 bases and J gave up 2 bases, with 14 bases separating them. The CDR3 runs to 16 residues. The CDR3 here is CASSQWTGGLTDTQYF. The DNA of the CDR3 is TGTGCCAGCAGCCAATGGACGGGGGGCCTCACAGATACGCAGTATTTT.

The rearrangement uses TRBV5-1 and TRBJ2-5, with a tentative D call TRBD1 (6 bases). Per the germline V gene, CDR1 is SGHRS and CDR2 is YFSETQ. V lost 2 bases and J 2 bases, leaving 13 bases between the germline ends. This CDR3 comprises 15 residues. CDR3 sequence: CASSFGTQAQETQYF. For the CDR3, the DNA is TGCGCCAGCAGCTTCGGGACACAGGCTCAAGAGACCCAGTACTTC.

The chain couples TRBV9 to TRBJ2-7; a weak D match, TRBD2 (6 bases). The V end lost 0 bases, the J end lost 6 bases, and 7 bases lay between the germline ends. This CDR3 has 12 residues. The germline V gene has CDR1 SGDLS and CDR2 YYNGEE. The CDR3 bases are TGTGCCAGCAGCGTAGGGCGGGGCGAGCAGTACTTC. As protein: CASSVGRGEQYF.

J is TRBJ1-2 and V is TRBV28, with D perhaps TRBD1 (5 bases). V lost 3 bases to trimming and J lost 8 bases, with 7 bases between them. The CDR3 extends over 11 amino acids. Germline V CDR1 and CDR2: MDHEN, SYDVKM. The CDR3, as DNA: TGTGCCAGCAGTTTTGGGGCAGGCTACACCTTC. This sequence encodes CASSFGAGYTF.

The chain combines TRBV18 with TRBJ1-1; 9 bases line up with TRBD1. Germline V gene sequence: CDR1 KGHSH, CDR2 LQKENI. The CDR3 loop spans 17 amino acids. V trimming: 1 base; J trimming: 3 bases; junction bases outside the gene matches: 9. CDR3 bases: TGTGCCAGCTCACCACGGGACAGGGCAATAGCCTACACTGAAGCTTTCTTT. This sequence encodes CASSPRDRAIAYTEAFF.

This clone was observed once. The rearrangement links TRBV5-6 to TRBJ1-1; a weak D match, TRBD1 (5 bases). Looked up from germline, CDR1 is SGHDT and CDR2 is YYEEEE. This CDR3 region has 13 residues. V shed 4 bases and J shed 0 bases, with 7 bases lying between them. Here the CDR3 DNA reads TGTGCCAGCAGCCTGGGGCTGAACACTGAAGCTTTCTTT. Translated, it gives CASSLGLNTEAFF.

This chain connects TRBV9 to TRBJ2-2; tentative D call: TRBD1 (5 bases). The CDR3 is 16 amino acids. In germline, CDR1 is SGDLS, CDR2 YYNGEE. V lost 1 base to trimming and J lost 5 bases, with 15 bases between them. The DNA for the CDR3 is TGTGCCAGCAGCGTACCGAAAGACAGATTAACCGGGGAGCTGTTTTTT. Protein sequence: CASSVPKDRLTGELFF.

This rearrangement joins TRBV9 to TRBJ1-2; no clear D. Germline loops: CDR1 SGDLS, CDR2 YYNGEE. With 0 bases removed from V and 1 base from J, the gap between germline ends came to 4 bases. The CDR3 length is 13 residues. The DNA for the CDR3 is TGTGCCAGCAGCGTAGACAATAACTATGGCTACACCTTC. Translation: CASSVDNNYGYTF.

V usage is TRBV6-2 or TRBV6-3 and J usage is TRBJ1-1, with a weak D call TRBD1 (5 bases). This CDR3 comprises 11 residues. Per germline, CDR1 MNHEY and CDR2 SVGEGT. Trimming stripped 6 bases from V and 11 bases from J, with 13 bases between. The CDR3 protein is CASSTSRAAFF. The CDR3 coding sequence is TGTGCCAGCAGCACCTCCAGGGCGGCTTTCTTT.